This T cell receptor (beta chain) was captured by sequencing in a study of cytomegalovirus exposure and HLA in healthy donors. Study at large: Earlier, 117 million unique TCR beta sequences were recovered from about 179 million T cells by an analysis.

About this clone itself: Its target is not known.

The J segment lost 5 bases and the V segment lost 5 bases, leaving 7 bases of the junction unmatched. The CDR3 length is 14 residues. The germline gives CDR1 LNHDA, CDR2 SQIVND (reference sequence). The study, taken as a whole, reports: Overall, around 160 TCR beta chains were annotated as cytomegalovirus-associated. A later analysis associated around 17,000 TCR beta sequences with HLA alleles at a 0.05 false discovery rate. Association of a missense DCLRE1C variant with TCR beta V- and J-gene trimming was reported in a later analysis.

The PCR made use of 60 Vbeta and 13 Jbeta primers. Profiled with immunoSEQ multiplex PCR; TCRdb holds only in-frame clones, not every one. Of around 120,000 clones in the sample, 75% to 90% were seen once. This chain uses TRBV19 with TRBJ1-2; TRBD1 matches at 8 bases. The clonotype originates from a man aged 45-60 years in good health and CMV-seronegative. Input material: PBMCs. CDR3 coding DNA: TGTGCCAGTAGTCATACAGGGGGGCGGTATGGCTACACCTTC. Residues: CASSHTGGRYGYTF. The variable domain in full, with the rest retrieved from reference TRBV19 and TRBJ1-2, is DGGITQSPKYLFRKEGQNVTLSCEQNLNHDAMYWYRQDPGQGLRLIYYSQIVNDFQKGDIAEGYSVSREKKESFPLTVTSAQKNPTAFYLCASSHTGGRYGYTFGSGTRLTVV.